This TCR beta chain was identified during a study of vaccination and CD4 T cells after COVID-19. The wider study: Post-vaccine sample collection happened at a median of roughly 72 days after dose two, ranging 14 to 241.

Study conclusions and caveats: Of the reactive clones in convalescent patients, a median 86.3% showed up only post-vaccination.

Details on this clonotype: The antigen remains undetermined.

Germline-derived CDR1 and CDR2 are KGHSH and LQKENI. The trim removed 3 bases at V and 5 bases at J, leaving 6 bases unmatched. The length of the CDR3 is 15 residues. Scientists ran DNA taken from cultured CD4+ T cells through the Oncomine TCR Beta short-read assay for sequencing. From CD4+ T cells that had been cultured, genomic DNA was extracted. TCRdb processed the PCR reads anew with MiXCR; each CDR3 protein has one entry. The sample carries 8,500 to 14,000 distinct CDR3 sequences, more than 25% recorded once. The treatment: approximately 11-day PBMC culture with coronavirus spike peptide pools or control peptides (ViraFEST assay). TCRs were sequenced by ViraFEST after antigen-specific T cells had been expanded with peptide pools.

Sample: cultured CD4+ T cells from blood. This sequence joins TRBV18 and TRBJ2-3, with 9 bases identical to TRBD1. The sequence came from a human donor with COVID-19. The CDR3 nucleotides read TGTGCCAGCTCACCTCGACAGGGGGGGCTAGATACGCAGTATTTT. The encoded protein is CASSPRQGGLDTQYF.